Listed below are T cell receptor beta chains from one sample, sequenced in a study of technical replicates of blood from a handful of donors. Some clones are missing from TCRdb's copy, which holds only in-frame ones; the method was immunoSEQ multiplex PCR. The sample records under 100,000 clones, approximately 96% being singletons. The specimen was T cells isolated from PBMCs. The source is a human donor in good health. Each CDR3 is given with its conserved first and last residue. Fields, in order: V gene, D gene, clone size, J gene, CDR3 DNA, CDR3 protein. D genes are given only for firm matches. Where a row states a size, it is once, few, many or the class of an expanded clone; other rows omit it.

TRBV29-1	TRBD2	.	TRBJ2-5	TGCAGCGCACCACGCGGGGCTAGCGGGGGGAAAGAGACCCAGTACTTC	CSAPRGASGGKETQYF
TRBV5-1	.	.	TRBJ2-7	TGCGCCAGCAGCTTGGCCCGCGGGGTTGGTCCCTACGAGCAGTACTTC	CASSLARGVGPYEQYF
TRBV30	TRBD1	.	TRBJ2-7	TGTGCCTTGACAGGGGGCCGCGACGAGCAGTACTTC	CALTGGRDEQYF
TRBV7-8	TRBD2	.	TRBJ2-1	TGTGCCAGCAGTTCAATGGGGACTAGCGGGAGAATAGGGCAGTTCTTC	CASSSMGTSGRIGQFF
TRBV27	.	.	TRBJ1-5	TGTGCCAGCAGCGAGAGGTTGGTGGGCAATCAGCCCCAGCATTTT	CASSERLVGNQPQHF
TRBV5-1	.	once	TRBJ1-1	TGCGCCAGCAGCCTGCAGGGTTCCATGAACACTGAAGCTTTCTTT	CASSLQGSMNTEAFF
TRBV11-2	TRBD2	.	TRBJ2-1	TGTGCCAGCAGCTTTAGGCGGACTAGCTCCTACAATGAGCAGTTCTTC	CASSFRRTSSYNEQFF
TRBV7-7	.	.	TRBJ2-3	TGTGCCAGCAGCCCGGTTAGCGCGGAAGATACGCAGTATTTT	CASSPVSAEDTQYF
TRBV7-9	.	.	TRBJ2-7	TGTGCCAGCAGCTTGATTTTGGGCAGGGGGGACTACGAGCAGTACTTC	CASSLILGRGDYEQYF
TRBV7-6	.	.	TRBJ2-5	TGTGCCAGCAGCTTCTTGGAGACCCAGTACTTC	CASSFLETQYF
TRBV2	TRBD2	.	TRBJ2-2	TGTGCCAGCAGTGAAGCCGGGACTAGAGGTTGGGGTAACACCGGGGAGCTGTTTTTT	CASSEAGTRGWGNTGELFF
TRBV29-1	.	.	TRBJ2-7	TGCAGCGTTCTCACAGGGTCGCAAATTGGCGAGCAGTACTTC	CSVLTGSQIGEQYF
TRBV6-6	.	.	TRBJ1-1	TGTGCCAGCAGCTTACGGGGGGAGGGCGAAGAAGCTTTCTTT	CASSLRGEGEEAFF
TRBV29-1	TRBD1	.	TRBJ1-2	TGCAGCGTTGGTGAGGGGGCACGGGGCTACACCTTC	CSVGEGARGYTF
TRBV18	.	.	TRBJ2-7	TGTGCCAGCTCACCACCGGGGCGAAGAGGCGAGCAGTACTTC	CASSPPGRRGEQYF
TRBV5-1	TRBD2	.	TRBJ2-2	TGCGCCAGCAGCTTGATCCCTAGCGGGAGCACCGGGGAGCTGTTTTTT	CASSLIPSGSTGELFF
TRBV5-1	TRBD1	.	TRBJ1-2	TGCGCCAGCAGCCTGACAGGGGGCTGGGACTATGGCTACACCTTC	CASSLTGGWDYGYTF
TRBV4-1	.	.	TRBJ2-2	TGCGCCAGCAGCCAAGTTTCGTCGGCCGGGGAGCTGTTTTTT	CASSQVSSAGELFF
TRBV9	.	.	TRBJ1-1	TGTGCCAGCAGCCCCCTTTCCGAAGCTTTCTTT	CASSPLSEAFF
TRBV19	.	.	TRBJ1-2	TGTGCCAGTAGTATTCCCCAGGGCGGAGGCTACACCTTC	CASSIPQGGGYTF
TRBV29-1	.	.	TRBJ1-4	TGCAGCGTTGAAGGGGGGGGCCATGAAAAACTGTTTTTT	CSVEGGGHEKLFF
TRBV11-3	.	.	TRBJ1-2	TGTGCCAGCAGCTTAGATTTGCCAGGGGTTAGGGATGGCTACACCTTC	CASSLDLPGVRDGYTF
TRBV19	.	.	TRBJ1-3	TGTGCCAGTAGTATCCTGGGCACCTTGTCTGGAAACACCATATATTTT	CASSILGTLSGNTIYF
TRBV4-1	TRBD2	.	TRBJ2-3	TGCGCCAGCAGCCAGGCTAGCGGGGGGGCCACTAGCACAGATACGCAGTATTTT	CASSQASGGATSTDTQYF
TRBV9	TRBD2	.	TRBJ2-1	TGTGCCAGCAGCCGACTAGCGGAATACAATGAGCAGTTCTTC	CASSRLAEYNEQFF
TRBV7-6	TRBD2	few	TRBJ2-7	TGTGCCAGCAGCTCACATTCGGGACTAGGCTACGAGCAGTACTTC	CASSSHSGLGYEQYF
TRBV7-2	TRBD2	.	TRBJ2-5	TGTGCCAGCAGCCAACCCGGCGGGGGGGCCCACCGAAAAGAGACCCAGTACTTC	CASSQPGGGAHRKETQYF
TRBV23-1	TRBD1	.	TRBJ2-7	TGCGCCAGCAGTCAACACAGGGGTCGCTCCTACGAGCAGTACTTC	CASSQHRGRSYEQYF
TRBV2	.	.	TRBJ2-5	TGTGCCAGCAGTGAATTTGGGGGCGAGAGGGAGACCCAGTACTTC	CASSEFGGERETQYF